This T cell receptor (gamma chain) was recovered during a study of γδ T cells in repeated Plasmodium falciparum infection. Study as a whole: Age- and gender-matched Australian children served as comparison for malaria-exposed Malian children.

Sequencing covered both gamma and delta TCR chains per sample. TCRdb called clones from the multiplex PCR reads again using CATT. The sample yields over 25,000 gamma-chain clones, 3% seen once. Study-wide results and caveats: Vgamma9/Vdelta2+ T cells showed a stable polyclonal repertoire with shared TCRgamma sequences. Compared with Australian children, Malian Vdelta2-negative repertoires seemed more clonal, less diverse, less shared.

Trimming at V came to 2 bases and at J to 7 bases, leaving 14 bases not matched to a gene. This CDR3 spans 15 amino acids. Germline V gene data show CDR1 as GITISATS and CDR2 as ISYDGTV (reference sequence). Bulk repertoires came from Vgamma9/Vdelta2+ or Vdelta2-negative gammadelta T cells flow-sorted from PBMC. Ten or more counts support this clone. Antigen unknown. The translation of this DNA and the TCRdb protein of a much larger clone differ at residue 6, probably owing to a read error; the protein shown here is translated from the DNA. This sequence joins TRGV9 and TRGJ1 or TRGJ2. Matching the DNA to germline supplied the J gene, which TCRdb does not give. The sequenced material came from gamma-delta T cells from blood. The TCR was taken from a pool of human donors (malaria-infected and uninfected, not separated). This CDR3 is CALWEARGGRYKKLF. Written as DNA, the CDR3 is TGTGCCTTGTGGGAGGCACGCGGGGGTAGGTATAAGAAACTCTTT.